The entry below gives a single T cell receptor beta chain sequence along with its context. No antigen is known for it. No base qualities exist here, and no much larger clone lies one base off it. This sample stems from a study of control samples from healthy donors and cancer patients (dated by TCRdb to 2018 to 2020). Libraries came from the immunoSEQ multiplex PCR assay. In its TCRdb copy, this immuneACCESS table keeps in-frame sequences only and misses some clones. Where compared with another copy, unresolved V genes explain less than half of these, and the others have no known cause. This sample is represented by tens of thousands of clones; more than 80% of them were singletons. The ten largest clonotypes hold roughly 16% of the sample. V sheds 0 bases and J sheds 1 base, leaving 8 bases between their ends. The CDR3 holds 14 amino acids from the cysteine to the phenylalanine. Just CDR3 DNA is preserved here, 42 bases in frame from base 1. CDR1 SGDLS and CDR2 YYNGEE are derived from the germline V gene.

The specimen was blood. This receptor chain uses TRBV9 and TRBJ2-7; TRBD2 is perhaps the D gene, given 5 matching bases. The clonotype comes from a man between 45 and 60 years old in good health. In nucleotides, the sequence is TGTGCCAGCAGCGTAGGGGAGAAGTCCTACGAGCAGTACTTC. Translated, it gives CASSVGEKSYEQYF. The reference TRBV9 and TRBJ2-7 proteins fill in what lies around the CDR3, so the full variable domain reads DSGVTQTPKHLITATGQRVTLRCSPRSGDLSVYWYQQSLDQGLQFLIQYYNGEERAKGNILERFSAQQFPDLHSELNLSSLELGDSALYFCASSVGEKSYEQYFGPGTRLTVT.